This T cell receptor (beta chain) was sequenced in a study of CD8 T cells in Susac syndrome. Germline V lookup: CDR1 DFQATT, CDR2 SNEGSKA (reference sequence). Germline trimming cut 4 bases from V and 1 base from J; bases unmatched to any gene: 7. The CDR3 consists of 15 residues. With random hexamers, reverse transcription was performed on about 0.5 to 1 ug of RNA. TCRdb re-derived calls from the immunoSEQ multiplex PCR reads in MiXCR, one entry per CDR3 protein. Of under 200,000 distinct CDR3 sequences listed, around 95% are singletons. The J gene is TRBJ1-1, the V gene TRBV20-1; 9 bases map to TRBD1. Sequencing was performed on CD4+ T cells from PBMCs. The clonotype was recovered from a human donor with Susac syndrome. The CDR3 spells CSAIWTGARNTEAFF. The DNA for the CDR3 is TGCAGTGCTATATGGACAGGGGCCCGGAACACTGAAGCTTTCTTT.